What follows are 25 T cell receptor beta chains derived from one specimen sequenced in a study of spatial heterogeneity in lung cancer. Time point denoted: sample taken at primary tumor resection. TCRdb used MiXCR to reprocess the 5' RACE reads, holding one entry per CDR3 protein. Among 40,000 to 45,000 distinct CDR3 sequences listed, roughly an eighth were seen once. This sample comprised PBMCs, obtained at surgery. The receptors derive from a male donor with early-stage non-small cell lung cancer.

This clonotype has ten or more counts. This chain connects TRBV6-2 or TRBV6-3 to TRBJ2-3, with a weak D call TRBD2 (6 bases). Germline lookup yields CDR1 MNHEY and CDR2 SVGEGT. The V gene lost 10 bases and the J gene lost 0 bases, with 11 bases spanning the gap. The CDR3 runs 13 residues. The CDR3 is CAIKRASTDTQYF. The CDR3 region has the DNA TGTGCCATCAAGCGGGCTAGCACAGATACGCAGTATTTT.

V is TRBV10-2 and J is TRBJ2-1, with D unclear. This CDR3 comprises 11 residues. V gave up 4 bases and J gave up 6 bases, with 4 bases separating them. The germline V gene encodes CDR1 WSHSY and CDR2 SAAADI. DNA for the CDR3: TGCGCCAGCAGTGGACCCAATGAGCAGTTCTTC. This codes for CASSGPNEQFF.

This clonotype was observed a few times. The chain carries TRBV29-1 and TRBJ2-5, with TRBD2 matching 10 bases. The germline CDR1 and CDR2 sequences are SQVTM and ANQGSEA. The CDR3 contains 14 residues. V lost 8 bases, J lost 3 bases, and 9 bases stayed unmatched. The CDR3 loop is CSLSPLAGEETQYF. The DNA for the CDR3 is TGCAGCCTTTCTCCGCTAGCGGGGGAAGAGACCCAGTACTTC.

This clonotype was detected a few times. For the CDR3, the DNA is TGCGCCAGCACCACTGACAGATCAGACTATGGCTACACCTTC. It encodes CASTTDRSDYGYTF. The chain links TRBV5-1 to TRBJ1-2; TRBD1 might be the D (5 bases). The CDR3 extends over 14 amino acids. CDR1 and CDR2 from the germline V gene are SGHRS and YFSETQ. Between the trimmed V and J ends, which lost 6 bases and 3 bases, there was a span of 15 bases.

This clonotype was counted a few times. The gene calls are TRBV29-1 and TRBJ1-6; a possible D gene is TRBD1 (5 bases). Per the germline V gene, CDR1 is SQVTM and CDR2 is ANQGSEA. The CDR3 extends over 13 amino acids. V was cut by 4 bases and J by 6 bases, with 10 bases left in between. The DNA of the CDR3 is TGCAGCGTTGGAGAGGGGACTAATTCACCCCTCCACTTT. This gives the protein CSVGEGTNSPLHF.

The gene calls are TRBV6-6 and TRBJ2-1; 8 bases map to TRBD2. With 2 bases clipped from V and 2 bases from J, the junction kept 5 bases outside the gene matches. CDR1 and CDR2 from the germline V gene are MNHNY and SVGAGI (reference sequence). The CDR3 covers 16 residues. Here the CDR3 DNA reads TGTGCCAGCAGTTACCCGGCGGGAGGTACCTACAATGAGCAGTTCTTC. Its translation: CASSYPAGGTYNEQFF.

CDR3 coding DNA: TGCGCCAGCAGCTCCTCGTCCCCCAGAGGCTTGGTGGAAACGCAGTATTTT. This gives the protein CASSSSSPRGLVETQYF. The gene calls are TRBV5-1 and TRBJ2-3; D is unresolved. Deletions cut 3 bases from V and 9 bases from J, with 26 bases between. From germline, CDR1 is SGHRS and CDR2 YFSETQ. The CDR3 is 17 amino acids.

In this sample, this clonotype turned up many times. The genes are TRBV29-1 and TRBJ1-1, with D uncertain. The CDR3 has 8 residues. Trimming took 8 bases from V and 12 from J, leaving 10 bases between them. Germline V gene data show CDR1 as SQVTM and CDR2 as ANQGSEA. CDR3 region: CSSDPPFF. The DNA of the CDR3 is TGCAGCTCAGACCCTCCTTTCTTT.

This chain uses TRBV2 with TRBJ2-7; TRBD2 matches 8 bases. CDR1 and CDR2 (germline): SNHLY, FYNNEI. This CDR3 has 14 amino acids. After removal of 6 bases from V and 0 bases from J, the junction contained 4 bases not matched to a gene. The CDR3 DNA reads TGTGCCAGCAGCTATAGCGGGATCTCCTACGAGCAGTACTTC. This translates into CASSYSGISYEQYF.

This clonotype was seen a handful of times. The chain uses TRBV5-1 and TRBJ2-2; the match to TRBD1 covers 8 bases. The germline CDR1 and CDR2 sequences are SGHRS and YFSETQ. The CDR3 contains 16 residues. The J segment lost 3 bases and the V segment lost 1 base, leaving 5 bases of the junction unmatched. CDR3 protein: CASSLSGQGYTGELFF. DNA of the CDR3: TGCGCCAGCAGCTTGTCCGGACAGGGTTACACCGGGGAGCTGTTTTTT.

In this sample, this clonotype turned up many times. The chain couples TRBV14 to TRBJ2-1, with TRBD2 matching 7 bases. The germline CDR1 and CDR2 sequences are SGHDN and FVKESK. CDR3 size: 14 residues. V gave up 0 bases and J gave up 12 bases; unmatched junction bases: 8. The CDR3 sequence is CASSQDMAGVVQFF. CDR3 DNA sequence: TGTGCCAGCAGCCAAGATATGGCGGGAGTGGTGCAGTTCTTC.

This clonotype came up many times. The CDR3 DNA sequence: TGTGCCAGCAGTTTAAATGCTGGGACCGGGGAGCTGTTTTTT. This codes for CASSLNAGTGELFF. The genes are TRBV12-3 or TRBV12-4 and TRBJ2-2; D remains unclear. This CDR3 region has 14 residues. The V end lost 2 bases, the J end lost 5 bases, and 9 bases lay between the germline ends.

This clonotype was seen only a few times. This chain connects TRBV7-2 to TRBJ1-2; 9 bases are shared with TRBD1. The CDR3 is 14 residues long. Trimming at V came to 5 bases and at J to 7 bases, leaving 8 bases not matched to a gene. The germline V gene has CDR1 SGHTA and CDR2 FQGNSA. As DNA, the CDR3 is TGTGCCAGCAGCCCAGGACAGGGGAAGTTTGGCTACACCTTC. Its translation is CASSPGQGKFGYTF. The full variable domain, completed using reference TRBV7-2 and TRBJ1-2, is GAGVSQSPSNKVTEKGKDVELRCDPISGHTALYWYRQSLGQGLEFLIYFQGNSAPDKSGLPSDRFSAERTGGSVSTLTIQRTQQEDSAVYLCASSPGQGKFGYTFGSGTRLTVV.

In this sample, this clonotype turned up many times. The rearrangement joins TRBV7-2 to TRBJ2-5, with 13 bases that match TRBD2. The J segment lost 6 bases and the V segment lost 5 bases, leaving 9 bases of the junction unmatched. CDR1 and CDR2 (germline): SGHTA, FQGNSA. There are 16 residues in the CDR3. The CDR3 nucleotides are TGTGCCAGCAGCCCTGCGGGACTAGCGGGGATGAAGACCCAGTACTTC. It is translated as CASSPAGLAGMKTQYF.

The gene calls are TRBV9 and TRBJ1-2; D call uncertain. CDR1 and CDR2 from the germline V gene are SGDLS and YYNGEE. Trimming took 5 bases from V and 8 from J, leaving 13 bases between them. The CDR3 sequence is 12 residues long. In nucleotides, the CDR3 is TGTGCCAGCAGTACACAGACTGGCGGCTACACCTTC. It codes for CASSTQTGGYTF. Using reference TRBV9 and TRBJ1-2 for the parts outside the CDR3, the full variable domain is DSGVTQTPKHLITATGQRVTLRCSPRSGDLSVYWYQQSLDQGLQFLIQYYNGEERAKGNILERFSAQQFPDLHSELNLSSLELGDSALYFCASSTQTGGYTFGSGTRLTVV.

This clonotype came up many times. The chain has TRBV12-3 or TRBV12-4 and TRBJ1-1; D gene ambiguous. Trimming removed 5 bases at V and 1 base at J, with 8 bases between. CDR3 size: 13 residues. The CDR3 coding sequence is TGTGCCAGCAGTAGGGTCGAGAACACTGAAGCTTTCTTT. It yields the protein CASSRVENTEAFF.

This clonotype has more than one count but fewer than ten. V is TRBV7-2 and J is TRBJ1-6, with D tentatively TRBD1 (6 bases). Germline V gene data show CDR1 as SGHTA and CDR2 as FQGNSA. The CDR3 length is 14 residues. The germline V and J ends were trimmed by 0 bases and 9 bases, with 9 bases remaining between them. The CDR3 nucleotides are TGTGCCAGCAGCTTAGCTCCGGGGGCTTCACCCCTCCACTTT. The encoded protein is CASSLAPGASPLHF. Combining the CDR3 with reference TRBV7-2 and TRBJ1-6 gives the whole variable domain GAGVSQSPSNKVTEKGKDVELRCDPISGHTALYWYRQSLGQGLEFLIYFQGNSAPDKSGLPSDRFSAERTGGSVSTLTIQRTQQEDSAVYLCASSLAPGASPLHFGNGTRLTVT.

This chain's CDR3 is CSAGTDDGYTF. DNA for the CDR3: TGCAGCGCCGGGACTGATGACGGCTACACCTTC. The V call is TRBV29-1, the J call TRBJ1-2; perhaps TRBD1 as D (5 bases). The germline V gene has CDR1 SQVTM and CDR2 ANQGSEA. The CDR3 runs 11 residues. V was clipped by 7 bases and J by 8 bases, with 14 bases between them.

This clonotype was detected ten times or more. This sequence joins TRBV11-2 and TRBJ1-2; D is ambiguous. CDR1 is SGHAT, CDR2 FQNNGV, per germline. There are 13 residues in the CDR3. The V end was cut by 0 bases, the J end by 2 bases, with 4 bases between. The CDR3 protein is CASSLDGNYGYTF. The CDR3 nucleotides read TGTGCCAGCAGCTTAGATGGAAACTATGGCTACACCTTC.

This clonotype was detected only a few times. V and J are TRBV6-5 and TRBJ2-7, with 9 bases lining up with TRBD1. Unmatched junction bases numbered 5, after V lost 7 bases and J lost 4 bases. This CDR3 is 13 amino acids long. From germline, CDR1 is MNHEY and CDR2 SVGAGI. The CDR3 reads CASNLQGAYEQYF. CDR3 bases: TGTGCCAGCAATCTACAGGGGGCTTACGAGCAGTACTTC.

This clonotype occurred a few times. The V call is TRBV7-9, the J call TRBJ2-5, with 13 bases matching TRBD2. This CDR3 has 15 amino acids. V shed 4 bases, J shed 5 bases, and the junction held 4 bases outside the gene matches. CDR1 and CDR2 from the germline V gene are SEHNR and FQNEAQ (reference sequence). The CDR3 loop is CASSSGLAGAETQYF. The CDR3 DNA is TGTGCCAGCAGCTCCGGACTAGCGGGAGCGGAGACCCAGTACTTC.

This clonotype was seen more than once but under ten times. This rearrangement joins TRBV6-5 to TRBJ1-4, with D unclear. CDR3 length: 14 residues. Per the germline V gene, CDR1 is MNHEY and CDR2 is SVGAGI. V lost 9 bases, J lost 8 bases, and 19 bases lay in between. In DNA form, the CDR3 reads TGTGCCAGTTCCCCCCCCGGAGGAGGCGAAAAACTGTTTTTT. Translating gives CASSPPGGGEKLFF.

This clonotype was found a few times. The chain couples TRBV5-6 to TRBJ1-5; maybe TRBD1 (5 bases). Germline CDR1 and CDR2: SGHDT and YYEEEE. Trimming removed 5 bases from V and 4 bases from J, with 16 bases in between. This CDR3 is 15 amino acids long. This CDR3 is CASSPRGAGNQPQHF. CDR3 DNA: TGTGCCAGCAGTCCTCGGGGCGCGGGGAATCAGCCCCAGCATTTT.

This clonotype was seen many times. The rearrangement uses TRBV2 and TRBJ2-5; TRBD1 is a possible D gene (5 bases). V was cut by 6 bases and J by 2 bases, with 16 bases left in between. The CDR3 loop spans 15 amino acids. The germline CDR1 and CDR2 sequences are SNHLY and FYNNEI. This CDR3 is CASRGFLGAQETQYF. The CDR3 DNA reads TGTGCCAGCAGAGGTTTTTTAGGGGCGCAAGAGACCCAGTACTTC. Filled out from reference TRBV2 and TRBJ2-5, the complete variable domain reads EPEVTQTPSHQVTQMGQEVILRCVPISNHLYFYWYRQILGQKVEFLVSFYNNEISEKSEIFDDQFSVERPDGSNFTLKIRSTKLEDSAMYFCASRGFLGAQETQYFGPGTRLLVL.

The chain carries TRBV29-1 and TRBJ2-7, with D possibly matching TRBD1 (6 bases). The CDR3 is made up of 16 amino acids. The germline CDR1 and CDR2 sequences are SQVTM and ANQGSEA. V was clipped by 7 bases and J by 6 bases, with 28 bases between them. The CDR3 is CSALPLGQTYEGEQYF. CDR3 bases: TGCAGCGCCCTTCCCCTGGGACAAACGTACGAAGGCGAGCAGTACTTC.